This TCR beta chain was profiled in a study of cytomegalovirus exposure and HLA in healthy donors. PCR involved 60 Vbeta and 13 Jbeta primers. This table comes from immunoSEQ multiplex PCR, and its TCRdb copy is limited to in-frame clones, with some not included. Altogether 150,000 to 200,000 clones are present, roughly 80% being singletons, with the ten largest covering roughly 13%. The CDR3 totals 14 residues. Germline CDR1 SGHVS, CDR2 FNYEAQ. With 1 base removed from V and 5 bases from J, the gap between germline ends came to 11 bases. This TCR was sampled from a woman aged 50 to 65 in good health and CMV-seropositive. The gene calls are TRBV7-6 and TRBJ2-5, with D maybe TRBD1 (6 bases). Material for sequencing was PBMCs. CDR3 sequence reads: CASSLEKTGETQYF. The CDR3 DNA follows: TGTGCCAGCAGCTTAGAGAAAACAGGGGAGACCCAGTACTTC. Looking up the rest from reference TRBV7-6 and TRBJ2-5 gives the full variable domain: GAGVSQSPRYKVTKRGQDVALRCDPISGHVSLYWYRQALGQGPEFLTYFNYEAQQDKSGLPNDRFSAERPEGSISTLTIQRTEQRDSAMYRCASSLEKTGETQYFGPGTRLLVL.